This T cell receptor beta chain was retrieved from a study of T cell repertoires in cytomegalovirus infection. Study-level background: Indicated by public TCR beta signatures were CMV infection and matching HLA type.

Whole-study results and caveats: It was HLA-C-restricted CMV-specific TCR beta clonotypes that dominated the response ex vivo. Totalled public TCR beta family frequency picked out people who carried CMV plus the relevant HLA.

TCRdb processed the reads anew with MiXCR; each CDR3 protein has one entry. The data show approximately 150,000 distinct CDR3 sequences, 6.5% seen once. With 6 bases clipped from V and 1 base from J, the junction kept 7 bases outside the gene matches. From germline, CDR1 is SGHTA and CDR2 FQGTGA. The CDR3 has 15 residues. A word on this clonotype: The target antigen is unknown.

The chain recombines TRBV7-3 with TRBJ2-5, with 8 nucleotides matching TRBD1. Sequencing was done on a sample of PBMCs. This receptor was identified in a human donor in good health (CMV status not recorded). Some clones in this sample may be carry-over from other donors' samples. CDR3 amino acids: CASRSTGTGQETQYF. Written as DNA, the CDR3 is TGTGCCAGCAGGTCGACCGGGACAGGCCAAGAGACCCAGTACTTC.